Shown below are 9 T cell receptor beta chains from a single sample sequenced in a study of blood T cells in healthy people across ages. A second roughly 7 to 11 cycle PCR used barcoded and J-beta primers. TCRdb itself ran the 5' RACE reads through MiXCR, one entry per CDR3 protein. The data show about 1.1 million distinct CDR3 sequences, more than 30% seen once. The source material was blood. These receptors were obtained from a man aged 18 to 30 in good health.

This chain uses TRBV5-1 with TRBJ1-4, with D uncertain. This CDR3 region has 14 residues. Germline CDR1 SGHRS, CDR2 YFSETQ. V was shortened by 0 bases and J by 10 bases, with 13 bases between the two germline ends. The CDR3 spells CASSLETQMGKLFF. The CDR3 DNA reads TGCGCCAGCAGCTTGGAGACCCAGATGGGAAAACTGTTTTTT. Based on the CDR3 plus reference TRBV5-1 and TRBJ1-4, the full variable domain is KAGVTQTPRYLIKTRGQQVTLSCSPISGHRSVSWYQQTPGQGLQFLFEYFSETQRNKGNFPGRFSGRQFSNSRSEMNVSTLELGDSALYLCASSLETQMGKLFFGSGTQLSVL.

This clonotype has a handful of counts. This chain connects TRBV28 to TRBJ1-4, with a tentative D call TRBD1 (5 bases). The CDR3 contains 14 residues. Germline-derived CDR1 and CDR2 are MDHEN and SYDVKM. Trimming took off 10 bases at V and 4 bases at J, with 16 bases between the two ends. The CDR3 region has the DNA TGTGCCACAATCGGACGGGGCTTTAATGAAAAACTGTTTTTT. Protein sequence: CATIGRGFNEKLFF. The full variable domain, with the rest looked up from reference TRBV28 and TRBJ1-4, is DVKVTQSSRYLVKRTGEKVFLECVQDMDHENMFWYRQDPGLGLRLIYFSYDVKMKEKGDIPEGYSVSREKKERFSLILESASTNQTSMYLCATIGRGFNEKLFFGSGTQLSVL.

This chain connects TRBV5-6 to TRBJ1-1; 9 bases are a match to TRBD1. The CDR3 covers 17 residues. Germline CDR1 and CDR2: SGHDT and YYEEEE. The V segment lost 4 bases and the J segment 4 bases; nucleotides outside the gene matches: 14. The CDR3 is CASSPRDRAPISTEAFF. The CDR3 coding sequence is TGTGCCAGCAGCCCCCGGGACAGGGCCCCGATTAGCACTGAAGCTTTCTTT.

The chain combines TRBV24-1 with TRBJ1-2; D may be TRBD1 (6 bases). Trimming took 5 bases from V and 3 from J, leaving 15 bases between them. CDR1 is KGHDR, CDR2 SFDVKD, per germline. The CDR3 is made up of 15 amino acids. This chain's CDR3 is CATSGWVQGYYGYTF. The CDR3 nucleotides read TGTGCCACCAGTGGATGGGTACAGGGCTACTATGGCTACACCTTC.

In its sample, this clonotype was seen a few times. The V gene is TRBV5-5, the J gene TRBJ2-7; D remains unclear. The germline V gene has CDR1 SGHKS and CDR2 YYEKEE (reference sequence). The CDR3 loop spans 14 amino acids. The V gene lost 2 bases and the J gene lost 2 bases, with 11 bases spanning the gap. The CDR3 region is CASSLHSDPYEQYF. DNA for the CDR3: TGTGCCAGCAGCTTACACTCCGACCCCTACGAGCAGTACTTC.

This clonotype was observed a few times. The genes are TRBV9 and TRBJ2-1; 8 bases are shared with TRBD1. This CDR3 contains 15 residues. Germline loops: CDR1 SGDLS, CDR2 YYNGEE. Losses at the gene ends were 0 bases for V and 5 bases for J; bases not matched to a gene: 4. The CDR3 here is CASSVALDRDNEQFF. The CDR3 DNA reads as TGTGCCAGCAGCGTAGCTCTGGACAGGGACAATGAGCAGTTCTTC.

V is TRBV21-1 and J is TRBJ1-2. TRBV21-1 has pseudogene status. The CDR3 has 17 amino acids. This chain's CDR3 is CASSKEAVRTGTYGYTF. CDR3 DNA sequence: TGTGCCAGCAGCAAAGAAGCAGTCAGGACAGGTACCTATGGCTACACCTTC.

This clonotype was observed a few times. The V gene is TRBV7-9, the J gene TRBJ1-4; no reliable D call. The germline V and J ends were trimmed by 2 bases and 4 bases, with 8 bases remaining between them. The CDR3 extends over 14 amino acids. Germline-derived CDR1 and CDR2 are SEHNR and FQNEAQ (reference sequence). The CDR3 protein is CASSLQSVNEKLFF. The CDR3, as DNA: TGTGCCAGCAGCTTACAGTCTGTTAATGAAAAACTGTTTTTT.

The chain is built from TRBV5-1 and TRBJ1-1, with 8 bases aligning to TRBD1. CDR1 is SGHRS and CDR2 is YFSETQ in the germline V gene. This CDR3 region has 18 residues. The junction had 14 bases not matched to a gene; V was cut back by 4 bases and J by 0 bases. The CDR3 protein is CASSERQGSFLMNTEAFF. The CDR3 region has the DNA TGCGCCAGCAGCGAGAGACAGGGGTCCTTTTTAATGAACACTGAAGCTTTCTTT. Full variable domain (missing parts from reference TRBV5-1 and TRBJ1-1): KAGVTQTPRYLIKTRGQQVTLSCSPISGHRSVSWYQQTPGQGLQFLFEYFSETQRNKGNFPGRFSGRQFSNSRSEMNVSTLELGDSALYLCASSERQGSFLMNTEAFFGQGTRLTVV.